This T cell receptor (beta chain) was profiled in a study of cytomegalovirus exposure and HLA in healthy donors. Broader study findings: Immune exposure was documented only through CMV serostatus. In a later analysis, an Asian-associated ancestry cluster reportedly showed fewer N-insertions than the approximately 610-donor mean. Among TCR beta chains, those listed as cytomegalovirus-associated numbered some 160.

Samples came from healthy bone marrow donors. Turning to this clone: Its antigen is unidentified.

The primer mix had 60 Vbeta and 13 Jbeta primers. Some clones are missing from TCRdb's copy, which holds only in-frame ones; the method was immunoSEQ multiplex PCR. Found here are under 140,000 clones, 75% to 90% of them singletons; the top ten hold around 1.9%. With V trimmed by 7 bases and J by 0 bases, 4 bases remained unmatched. Germline lookup yields CDR1 SGDLS and CDR2 YYNGEE. The CDR3 consists of 14 residues. The sequence derives from a man in his forties in good health and CMV-seronegative. The rearrangement joins TRBV9 to TRBJ2-3; 8 bases line up with TRBD2. Material for sequencing was PBMCs. Here the CDR3 DNA reads TGTGCCAGCCGGGGGGGGCGTAGCACAGATACGCAGTATTTT. Translation: CASRGGRSTDTQYF.